Sequencing of this T cell receptor (beta chain) was carried out in a study of cytomegalovirus exposure and HLA in healthy donors. About the research overall: Within the Caucasian-associated ancestry cluster were under 85% of the roughly 400 genotyped donors. Study-wide results and caveats: Accounts indicate the classifier identified cytomegalovirus status with strong specificity and sensitivity. Sequencing had likely introduced a cluster of highly shared sequence variants as an artifact.

Primers for the PCR totalled 60 Vbeta and 13 Jbeta. The protocol was immunoSEQ multiplex PCR, while the TCRdb copy is restricted to in-frame clones and leaves out a portion. The table includes tens of thousands of clones, about 80% detected once. Remarks on this clone: Its antigen is unidentified.

The CDR3 extends over 13 amino acids. The V gene's germline CDR1 is SQVTM and CDR2 ANQGSEA. The receptor comes from a man aged 25 to 45 in good health and CMV-seronegative. The rearrangement joins TRBV29-1 to TRBJ2-5, with no clear D. The J call may not be correct, given that the DNA end is closer to TRBJ2-7. The sequenced sample was PBMCs. The DNA of the CDR3 is TGCAGCGTTGAAGTCAGCTCCTACTACGAGCAGTACTTC. Translating gives CSVEVSSYYEQYF.